The 30 T cell receptor beta chains reported below all come from one sample, sequenced in a study of brain T cells in children with intractable seizures listed by TCRdb under 2021. The library was generated by the immunoSEQ multiplex PCR assay. TCRdb took this table from immuneACCESS and kept in-frame rearrangements with V and J called. Such tables lack part of the clones; where checked against another copy, unresolved V genes explain under half of the gap, and the rest is unexplained. Counted in this sample were some 80,000 clones; about 90% of them appeared once. The ten most abundant clones make up 24% of the sample. The intended sense of this specimen's time point label: resected brain tissue, or blood drawn just prior to surgery. Here the sequenced sample was peripheral blood, taken at surgery. The receptors were sampled from a girl aged 2 to 9 with Rasmussen encephalitis and intractable seizures.

This chain uses TRBV27 with TRBJ2-1; 7 bases are a match to TRBD1. This CDR3 contains 12 residues. V was pared by 4 bases and J by 6 bases, with 0 bases of the junction left unmatched. CDR1 is MNHEY and CDR2 is SMNVEV in the germline V gene (reference sequence). In nucleotides, the CDR3 is TGTGCCAGCAGTTCAGGGGGCAATGAGCAGTTCTTC. Amino acid sequence: CASSSGGNEQFF.

The V call is TRBV6-2 or TRBV6-3, the J call TRBJ1-5, with D unresolved. V lost 2 bases and J 1 base, leaving 3 bases between the germline ends. This CDR3 region has 13 residues. CDR1 and CDR2 from the germline V gene are MNHEY and SVGEGT. The CDR3 coding sequence is TGTGCCAGCAGTTACGGAAGCAATCAGCCCCAGCATTTT. Its translation is CASSYGSNQPQHF.

The chain is built from TRBV6-1 and TRBJ2-3; the match to TRBD1 covers 7 bases. The germline gives CDR1 MNHNS, CDR2 SASEGT. This CDR3 contains 15 residues. The V segment lost 3 bases and the J segment 4 bases; nucleotides outside the gene matches: 7. Written as DNA, the CDR3 is TGTGCCAGCAGTGATCGGAACAGGGGCGCAGATACGCAGTATTTT. Its protein is CASSDRNRGADTQYF.

The chain carries TRBV15 and TRBJ2-2, with 7 nucleotides matching TRBD1. CDR3 size: 15 residues. V gave up 5 bases and J gave up 2 bases; unmatched junction bases: 5. Germline CDR1 is LNHNV and CDR2 is YYDKDF (reference sequence). CDR3 protein: CATSSWDSNTGELFF. DNA of the CDR3: TGTGCCACCAGCTCCTGGGACAGCAACACCGGGGAGCTGTTTTTT.

This clone was observed a few times. Other DNA sequences in the sample encode the same CDR3. The V and J genes are TRBV12-3 or TRBV12-4 and TRBJ2-5; D is unresolved. The CDR3 consists of 11 residues. Trimming took 4 bases from V and 4 from J, leaving 4 bases between them. CDR3 region: CASSSGETQYF. The CDR3 DNA sequence: TGTGCCAGCAGTTCAGGAGAGACCCAGTACTTC.

V and J are TRBV21-1 and TRBJ2-7. TRBV21-1 is classified as a pseudogene. The CDR3 has 15 residues. This CDR3 reads CASSKVGYAPYEQYF. The CDR3 DNA follows: TGTGCCAGCAGCAAAGTGGGATATGCTCCCTACGAGCAGTACTTC.

This rearrangement joins TRBV15 to TRBJ1-6, with D unclear. CDR3 length: 17 amino acids. The V gene lost 1 base and the J gene lost 0 bases, with 10 bases spanning the gap. Germline V CDR1 and CDR2: LNHNV, YYDKDF (reference sequence). The CDR3 protein is CATSRVRQSSYNSPLHF. Written as DNA, the CDR3 is TGTGCCACCAGCAGAGTCAGGCAGAGCTCCTATAATTCACCCCTCCACTTT.

The chain links TRBV11-2 to TRBJ2-4; D not resolved. Germline V lookup: CDR1 SGHAT, CDR2 FQNNGV. The V and J ends lost 4 bases and 1 base respectively, with 14 bases between them. This CDR3 has 16 residues. CDR3 coding DNA: TGTGCCAGCAGCTCCTCAGGAAAGGTGGCCAAAAACATTCAGTACTTC. Amino acids: CASSSSGKVAKNIQYF.

The chain uses TRBV2 and TRBJ1-4; D remains unclear. V was cut by 5 bases and J by 5 bases, with 12 bases left in between. The CDR3 extends over 14 amino acids. The germline V gene has CDR1 SNHLY and CDR2 FYNNEI. CDR3 loop: CASSLGMRNEKLFF. CDR3 DNA sequence: TGTGCCAGCAGTCTGGGGATGAGGAATGAAAAACTGTTTTTT.

V usage is TRBV4-2 and J usage is TRBJ2-1, with 9 bases fitting TRBD2. From germline, CDR1 is LGHNA and CDR2 YNFKEQ. The junction had 3 bases not matched to a gene; V was cut back by 0 bases and J by 3 bases. The CDR3 spans 16 residues. CDR3 sequence: CASSQDPTSGYNEQFF. The CDR3 coding sequence is TGTGCCAGCAGCCAAGATCCGACTAGCGGCTACAATGAGCAGTTCTTC.

V usage is TRBV6-5 and J usage is TRBJ2-5; D ambiguous. CDR3 length: 14 amino acids. Deletions cut 0 bases from V and 5 bases from J, with 10 bases between. Germline V lookup: CDR1 MNHEY, CDR2 SVGAGI. CDR3 sequence: CASSYSTVLETQYF. CDR3 nucleotides: TGTGCCAGCAGTTACTCGACGGTTTTGGAGACCCAGTACTTC.

The chain combines TRBV10-1 with TRBJ2-1; 9 positions agree with TRBD2. CDR1 and CDR2 from the germline V gene are WNHNN and SYGVQD (reference sequence). The CDR3 is made up of 15 amino acids. The J segment lost 8 bases and the V segment lost 2 bases, leaving 7 bases of the junction unmatched. Written as DNA, the CDR3 is TGCGCCAGCAGTGAGGCTAGCGGGGTATTGGATGAGCAGTTCTTC. Translation gives CASSEASGVLDEQFF.

The chain is built from TRBV27 and TRBJ2-3; D not resolved. V was trimmed by 1 base and J by 2 bases, leaving 13 bases between them. The CDR3 consists of 16 residues. CDR1 and CDR2 from the germline V gene are MNHEY and SMNVEV (reference sequence). CDR3 region: CASSLFSPTPTDTQYF. CDR3 nucleotide sequence: TGTGCCAGCAGTTTATTTAGCCCTACCCCCACAGATACGCAGTATTTT.

CDR3 in DNA: TGCGCCAGCAGCTTGTTAGCGGGGACCTCTAGCACAGATACGCAGTATTTT. This codes for CASSLLAGTSSTDTQYF. V and J are TRBV10-1 and TRBJ2-3, with TRBD2 matching 8 bases. Germline V gene sequence: CDR1 WNHNN, CDR2 SYGVQD (reference sequence). J gave up 0 bases and V 6 bases, and 11 bases lay outside the gene matches. CDR3 length: 17 residues.

The chain recombines TRBV5-1 with TRBJ1-1, with 9 bases lining up with TRBD1. The germline V gene encodes CDR1 SGHRS and CDR2 YFSETQ. J was trimmed by 4 bases and V by 0 bases; bases with no gene match: 7. The CDR3 contains 16 residues. The CDR3 loop is CASSLDPGQGRTEAFF. The CDR3 DNA is TGCGCCAGCAGCTTGGACCCGGGACAGGGACGCACTGAAGCTTTCTTT. Together with reference TRBV5-1 and TRBJ1-1, the CDR3 gives the full variable domain: KAGVTQTPRYLIKTRGQQVTLSCSPISGHRSVSWYQQTPGQGLQFLFEYFSETQRNKGNFPGRFSGRQFSNSRSEMNVSTLELGDSALYLCASSLDPGQGRTEAFFGQGTRLTVV.

This clone was recorded a few times. V is TRBV27 and J is TRBJ1-3; 10 nucleotides align to TRBD1. The junction had 3 bases not matched to a gene; V was cut back by 4 bases and J by 3 bases. This CDR3 contains 15 residues. The germline CDR1 and CDR2 sequences are MNHEY and SMNVEV (reference sequence). The CDR3 DNA reads TGTGCCAGCAGTTCGGGGGACAGGGGTGGAAACACCATATATTTT. Protein sequence: CASSSGDRGGNTIYF.

The V call is TRBV19, the J call TRBJ2-4, with D hard to call. V lost 3 bases and J 8 bases, leaving 20 bases between the germline ends. The CDR3 runs 16 residues. Germline V gene sequence: CDR1 LNHDA, CDR2 SQIVND (reference sequence). The CDR3 is CASSIGQVNTRHIQYF. In DNA, the CDR3 is TGTGCCAGTAGTATTGGCCAGGTTAACACGCGGCACATTCAGTACTTC. Drawing the rest from reference TRBV19 and TRBJ2-4, the complete variable domain is DGGITQSPKYLFRKEGQNVTLSCEQNLNHDAMYWYRQDPGQGLRLIYYSQIVNDFQKGDIAEGYSVSREKKESFPLTVTSAQKNPTAFYLCASSIGQVNTRHIQYFGAGTRLSVL.

The rearrangement links TRBV4-1 to TRBJ1-1; 11 positions match TRBD1. This CDR3 comprises 15 residues. V was clipped by 2 bases and J by 7 bases; unmatched bases: 6. The V gene's germline CDR1 is MGHRA and CDR2 YSYEKL. The CDR3 DNA sequence: TGCGCCAGCAGCCAAACCGGACAGGGGGCTGTTGAAGCTTTCTTT. Protein product: CASSQTGQGAVEAFF.

The DNA for the CDR3 is TGTGCCAGCAGACCCGGACATTTAAGAGGCTACACCTTC. Translating gives CASRPGHLRGYTF. The genes are TRBV6-5 and TRBJ1-2, with TRBD1 as a possible D gene (5 bases). The germline V gene encodes CDR1 MNHEY and CDR2 SVGAGI. V lost 6 bases, J lost 8 bases, and 16 bases lay in between. The CDR3 is 13 residues long.

The rearrangement links TRBV4-1 to TRBJ2-2; D is perhaps TRBD2 (6 bases). From germline, CDR1 is MGHRA and CDR2 YSYEKL. The CDR3 contains 18 residues. V was cut by 0 bases and J by 4 bases, with 18 bases left in between. DNA of the CDR3: TGCGCCAGCAGCCAAGAAAGTAAGCGGGCCGGGTTCACCGGGGAGCTGTTTTTT. Protein product: CASSQESKRAGFTGELFF.

The chain has TRBV6-1 and TRBJ2-5, with D hard to call. Per germline, CDR1 MNHNS and CDR2 SASEGT. The germline V and J ends were trimmed by 2 bases and 5 bases, with 12 bases remaining between them. CDR3 length: 14 amino acids. CDR3 protein: CASSEYFGVETQYF. The CDR3 DNA sequence: TGTGCCAGCAGTGAATATTTTGGGGTCGAGACCCAGTACTTC.

The chain joins TRBV9 to TRBJ1-3; D ambiguous. CDR3 length: 13 residues. The V end lost 3 bases, the J end lost 4 bases, and 8 bases lay between the germline ends. Germline V lookup: CDR1 SGDLS, CDR2 YYNGEE. CDR3 amino acids: CASSARPGNTIYF. CDR3 nucleotides: TGTGCCAGCAGCGCCCGCCCAGGAAACACCATATATTTT. The whole variable domain, remainder taken from reference TRBV9 and TRBJ1-3, is DSGVTQTPKHLITATGQRVTLRCSPRSGDLSVYWYQQSLDQGLQFLIQYYNGEERAKGNILERFSAQQFPDLHSELNLSSLELGDSALYFCASSARPGNTIYFGEGSWLTVV.

The rearrangement joins TRBV6-6 to TRBJ1-5; tentative D call: TRBD1 (6 bases). Per germline, CDR1 MNHNY and CDR2 SVGAGI (reference sequence). This CDR3 contains 15 residues. V lost 8 bases and J 6 bases, leaving 20 bases between the germline ends. The CDR3 region has the DNA TGTGCCAGCGGGACCGAACAGGGAAGGGGTCAGCCCCAGCATTTT. Translating gives CASGTEQGRGQPQHF.

The gene calls are TRBV12-5 and TRBJ2-7; TRBD1 might be the D (6 bases). The germline V and J ends were trimmed by 0 bases and 2 bases, with 23 bases remaining between them. CDR3 size: 19 residues. Germline CDR1 is LGHNT and CDR2 is FRNRAP. CDR3 DNA: TGTGCTAGTGGTTTGGTAGGGTTCAAGGGGGTAAAACTGACCTACGAGCAGTACTTC. It codes for CASGLVGFKGVKLTYEQYF.

The chain is built from TRBV20-1 and TRBJ2-1; 7 nucleotides match TRBD2. This CDR3 contains 16 residues. Germline V lookup: CDR1 DFQATT, CDR2 SNEGSKA (reference sequence). V lost 3 bases, J lost 3 bases, and 11 bases stayed unmatched. The CDR3 loop reads CSASTFRGDLYNEQFF. CDR3 nucleotides: TGCAGTGCTAGTACGTTCCGGGGGGACCTCTACAATGAGCAGTTCTTC.

Only one count was recorded for this clone. The V and J genes are TRBV19 and TRBJ1-6; tentative D call: TRBD1 (5 bases). Trimming took 3 bases from V and 2 from J, leaving 8 bases between them. CDR1 is LNHDA and CDR2 is SQIVND in the germline V gene (reference sequence). The CDR3 length is 15 residues. CDR3 loop: CASSMGTAYNSPLHF. The CDR3 region has the DNA TGTGCCAGTAGTATGGGGACGGCCTATAATTCACCCCTCCACTTT.

The chain is built from TRBV6-6 and TRBJ1-1, with 8 bases fitting TRBD1. CDR3 length equals 15 residues. Germline CDR1 reads MNHNY; CDR2 reads SVGAGI (reference sequence). V lost 2 bases and J lost 1; bases outside the gene matches: 3. CDR3 sequence: CASSYLQGENTEAFF. In DNA form, the CDR3 reads TGTGCCAGCAGTTACCTACAGGGGGAGAACACTGAAGCTTTCTTT.

The chain employs TRBV4-1 and TRBJ1-6, with D hard to call. The CDR3 has 16 residues. The ends were cut back, 0 bases at V and 7 bases at J, with 13 bases in the middle. From germline, CDR1 is MGHRA and CDR2 YSYEKL. The CDR3 bases are TGCGCCAGCAGCCAAGATCGAGCGGGAGGGAATTCACCCCTCCACTTT. Its protein product is CASSQDRAGGNSPLHF.

The J gene is TRBJ1-1, the V gene TRBV5-5, with TRBD1 as a possible D gene (6 bases). The CDR3 has 13 amino acids. V was shortened by 4 bases and J by 4 bases, with 11 bases between the two germline ends. Looked up from germline, CDR1 is SGHKS and CDR2 is YYEKEE (reference sequence). CDR3 in amino acids: CASSTTGFTEAFF. The DNA for the CDR3 is TGTGCCAGCAGCACCACAGGGTTCACTGAAGCTTTCTTT.

This chain connects TRBV12-5 to TRBJ2-4; 8 positions agree with TRBD2. V lost 7 bases, J lost 2 bases, and 10 bases stayed unmatched. The CDR3 covers 16 residues. Germline V gene data show CDR1 as LGHNT and CDR2 as FRNRAP. CDR3 in amino acids: CASDGRGGETKNIQYF. The CDR3 DNA sequence: TGTGCTAGTGACGGGAGGGGTGGCGAAACCAAAAACATTCAGTACTTC.